This T cell receptor (beta chain) was sequenced for a study of cytomegalovirus exposure and HLA in healthy donors. Study information: A subsequent analysis reported that the 95 to 150 validation repertoires were produced on the same platform that had also been used for the roughly 670 first-cohort repertoires.

Germline CDR1 SGDLS, CDR2 YYNGEE. The V gene end was trimmed by 5 bases and the J gene end by 4 bases; junction bases not matched to a gene: 4. CDR3 length: 13 residues. The assay was immunoSEQ multiplex PCR, and TCRdb's table has in-frame clones only and misses some. This sample carries tens of thousands of clones, 90% to 95% of them seen once, and the ten largest clones take around 4.5%. The sequencing sample was made of PBMCs. This chain joins TRBV9 and TRBJ1-2; 8 bases are a match to TRBD1. The sequence came from a man aged 18 to 29 in good health and CMV-seropositive. CDR3 coding DNA: TGTGCCAGCAGGGACAGGGCTGGCTATGGCTACACCTTC. Translated, it gives CASRDRAGYGYTF.